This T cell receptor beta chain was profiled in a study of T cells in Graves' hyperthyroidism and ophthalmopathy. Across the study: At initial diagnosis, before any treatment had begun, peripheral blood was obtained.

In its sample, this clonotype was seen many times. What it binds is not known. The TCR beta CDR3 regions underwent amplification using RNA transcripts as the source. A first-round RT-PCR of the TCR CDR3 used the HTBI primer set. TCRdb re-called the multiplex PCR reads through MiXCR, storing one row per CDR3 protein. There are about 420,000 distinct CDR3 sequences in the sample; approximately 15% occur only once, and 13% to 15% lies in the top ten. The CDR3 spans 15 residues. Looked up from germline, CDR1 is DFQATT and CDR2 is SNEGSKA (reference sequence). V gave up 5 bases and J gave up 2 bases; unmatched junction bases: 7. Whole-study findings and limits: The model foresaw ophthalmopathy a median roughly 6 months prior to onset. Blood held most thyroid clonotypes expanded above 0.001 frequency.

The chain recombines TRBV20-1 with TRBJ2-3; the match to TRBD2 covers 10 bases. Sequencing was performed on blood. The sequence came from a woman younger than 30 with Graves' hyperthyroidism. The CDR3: CSAALAGSDTDTQYF. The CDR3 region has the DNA TGCAGTGCTGCACTAGCGGGGTCCGACACAGATACGCAGTATTTT.